The T cell receptor (beta chain) under discussion was sequenced for a study of radiotherapy plus CTLA-4 blockade in lung cancer. This table comes from immunoSEQ multiplex PCR, and its TCRdb copy is limited to in-frame clones, with some not included. The profile shows more than 90,000 clones, around 84% of them singletons. On this clone: The antigen is undetermined.

Broader study findings: Blood-borne expansion of tumor-derived TCR clones followed radiotherapy plus ipilimumab.

The source is a human donor with non-small cell lung cancer that progressed on radiotherapy plus ipilimumab. Some clones in this sample may be carry-over from other donors' samples. Material: peripheral blood, obtained from a patient treated with radiotherapy plus ipilimumab.

This CDR3 is CASSFSVGGAQETQYF. CDR3 DNA: TGCGCCAGCAGCTTCTCGGTAGGTGGCGCTCAAGAGACCCAGTACTTC. The chain employs TRBV5-1 and TRBJ2-5; no clear D gene. The CDR3 contains 16 residues. The germline CDR1 and CDR2 sequences are SGHRS and YFSETQ. V was trimmed by 2 bases and J by 2 bases, leaving 16 bases between them.